Following are 20 T cell receptor beta chains from one sample sequenced in a study of blood T cells in healthy people across ages. The authors ran a second PCR of roughly 6 to 12 cycles using a sample-barcoded 5' primer and a J-beta primer mix. TCRdb analysed the 5' RACE reads with MiXCR anew, one entry per CDR3 protein. The repertoire consists of 1.5 million to 2 million distinct CDR3 sequences, with roughly 49% occurring once and the leading ten covering approximately 2%. Source material: blood. These receptors originate from a woman aged 40 to 50 in good health.

This clonotype was detected only a few times. V gene TRBV27 combines with J gene TRBJ2-6; D gene ambiguous. The CDR3 length is 15 residues. V was pared by 4 bases and J by 3 bases, with 10 bases between. Germline V CDR1 and CDR2: MNHEY, SMNVEV (reference sequence). CDR3: CASSYFSGGANVLTF. The CDR3 DNA sequence: TGTGCCAGCAGTTATTTCTCGGGTGGGGCCAACGTCCTGACTTTC.

Details on this clonotype: Germline and junction disagree at one end, which may indicate a read error. This chain's CDR3 is CTSSEAGRVNEQFF. The CDR3 DNA reads TGTACCAGCAGTGAAGCAGGCAGGGTCAATGAGCAGTTCTTC. This chain uses TRBV6-1 with TRBJ2-1; possible D gene TRBD1, 5 bases. CDR1 and CDR2 (germline): MNHNS, SASEGT. The CDR3 is made up of 14 amino acids.

This clonotype was counted a few times. This chain uses TRBV28 with TRBJ2-7, with 11 bases that match TRBD1. Germline CDR1 MDHEN, CDR2 SYDVKM. V lost 4 bases to trimming and J lost 6 bases; unmatched junction nucleotides: 2. The CDR3 has 13 residues. The CDR3, as DNA: TGTGCCAGCAGTTGGACAGGGGGCGGCGAGCAGTACTTC. Translation gives CASSWTGGGEQYF.

This clonotype was observed a single time. V is TRBV7-8 and J is TRBJ2-7, with D possibly being TRBD2 (5 bases). With the DNA end fitting TRBJ2-5 better, the J assignment may be wrong. In germline, CDR1 is SGHVS, CDR2 FQNEAQ. There are 15 residues in the CDR3. As DNA, the CDR3 is TGTGCCAGCAGCTCATCAAGGGCTAGCAGAGAGACCCAGTACTTC. Translating gives CASSSSRASRETQYF.

This chain uses TRBV24-1 with TRBJ2-5; 11 nucleotides line up with TRBD2. J was trimmed by 2 bases and V by 5 bases; bases with no gene match: 18. CDR3 length: 20 residues. Germline lookup yields CDR1 KGHDR and CDR2 SFDVKD. The CDR3 DNA reads TGTGCCACCAGTGCCATGCCCCTAGCGGGGGGACTCTTTAGTCAAGAGACCCAGTACTTC. It yields the protein CATSAMPLAGGLFSQETQYF.

The table lists this clonotype with a few counts. The rearrangement joins TRBV6-5 to TRBJ2-5; 7 nucleotides line up with TRBD1. This CDR3 has 15 amino acids. J lost 6 bases, V lost 2 bases, and 9 bases had no gene match. The V gene's germline CDR1 is MNHEY and CDR2 SVGAGI. The CDR3 DNA is TGTGCCAGCAGTTACACCGACAGGGCTATTAAGACCCAGTACTTC. This codes for CASSYTDRAIKTQYF.

This clonotype was observed a few times. The rearrangement joins TRBV27 to TRBJ2-4; D is perhaps TRBD1 or TRBD2 (6 bases each). The V end lost 0 bases, the J end lost 7 bases, and 13 bases lay between the germline ends. The CDR3 runs 15 residues. Per the germline V gene, CDR1 is MNHEY and CDR2 is SMNVEV (reference sequence). The CDR3 region has the DNA TGTGCCAGCAGTTTATCACCCCTGGGGGGCAACATTCAGTACTTC. Protein product: CASSLSPLGGNIQYF.

The J gene is TRBJ1-4, the V gene TRBV7-2, with D tentatively TRBD1 (5 bases). CDR3 length: 15 amino acids. V lost 7 bases to trimming and J lost 4 bases, with 16 bases between them. Germline-derived CDR1 and CDR2 are SGHTA and FQGNSA. This CDR3 is CASTRTGLLNEKLFF. In DNA form, the CDR3 reads TGTGCCAGCACACGAACAGGTCTCCTTAATGAAAAACTGTTTTTT.

The chain couples TRBV2 to TRBJ2-3; 8 bases align to TRBD2. J gave up 0 bases and V 10 bases, and 6 bases lay outside the gene matches. CDR3 length: 14 amino acids. Germline V CDR1 and CDR2: SNHLY, FYNNEI. CDR3 sequence: CATRTSPSTDTQYF. DNA for the CDR3: TGTGCCACCCGGACTAGCCCAAGCACAGATACGCAGTATTTT.

This rearrangement joins TRBV7-2 to TRBJ2-5, with D tentatively TRBD1 (5 bases). The germline V and J ends were trimmed by 7 bases and 1 base, with 13 bases remaining between them. Looked up from germline, CDR1 is SGHTA and CDR2 is FQGNSA. CDR3 length equals 14 residues. The CDR3 spells CASTGWGVQETQYF. The CDR3 DNA reads TGTGCCAGCACGGGCTGGGGCGTCCAAGAGACCCAGTACTTC.

The chain joins TRBV7-2 to TRBJ2-3; no clear D. V lost 2 bases to trimming and J lost 2 bases, with 11 bases between them. Germline V gives CDR1 SGHTA, CDR2 FQGNSA. This CDR3 spans 15 amino acids. The CDR3 reads CASSLNSVHTDTQYF. As DNA, the CDR3 is TGTGCCAGCAGCTTAAACTCGGTGCACACAGATACGCAGTATTTT.

This clonotype has more than one count but fewer than ten. J is TRBJ2-3 and V is TRBV7-2, with TRBD2 identical over 8 bases. J was trimmed by 3 bases and V by 1 base; bases with no gene match: 12. Germline V gene sequence: CDR1 SGHTA, CDR2 FQGNSA. The CDR3 length is 18 residues. CDR3 region: CASSLVAVGTGGTDTQYF. The CDR3 DNA sequence: TGTGCCAGCAGCTTAGTGGCGGTCGGAACGGGGGGGACAGATACGCAGTATTTT.

The sample holds a few counts of this clonotype. The rearrangement joins TRBV20-1 to TRBJ2-1, with TRBD1 matching over 9 bases. Germline V gives CDR1 DFQATT, CDR2 SNEGSKA (reference sequence). V lost 6 bases and J lost 8; bases outside the gene matches: 11. The CDR3 is 14 amino acids. CDR3 sequence: CSAINRDRDHEQFF. CDR3 nucleotides: TGCAGTGCCATTAACCGGGACAGGGATCATGAGCAGTTCTTC.

This chain links TRBV4-3 with TRBJ1-4, with D unclear. Looked up from germline, CDR1 is LGHNA and CDR2 is YSLEER. The CDR3 contains 16 residues. With 4 bases removed from V and 0 bases from J, the gap between germline ends came to 12 bases. The CDR3: CASSRGPGTTNEKLFF. In nucleotides, the CDR3 is TGCGCCAGCAGCCGAGGGCCGGGAACAACTAATGAAAAACTGTTTTTT.

V usage is TRBV6-2 or TRBV6-3 and J usage is TRBJ2-1; D not certain. The end of the DNA is better explained by TRBJ2-7, so the J call may be wrong. The V gene's germline CDR1 is MNHEY and CDR2 SVGEGT. The CDR3 totals 17 residues. As DNA, the CDR3 is TGTGCCAGCAGTTACTCTGGCATCCCAGGCTCCTACAATGAGCAGTACTTC. Translated, it gives CASSYSGIPGSYNEQYF.

The chain combines TRBV6-1 with TRBJ2-4, with D possibly matching TRBD1 (7 bases). This CDR3 comprises 16 residues. V gave up 6 bases and J gave up 3 bases, with 18 bases separating them. Germline-derived CDR1 and CDR2 are MNHNS and SASEGT. The CDR3 nucleotides are TGTGCCAGCAGCGGGAGAGGACAGGCGGGCAAAAACATTCAGTACTTC. This encodes CASSGRGQAGKNIQYF.

The table lists this clonotype with a count of one. This chain links TRBV4-3 with TRBJ2-7, with no clear D. There are 17 residues in the CDR3. V lost 0 bases, J lost 1 base, and 16 bases lay in between. Germline CDR1 reads LGHNA; CDR2 reads YSLEER. The CDR3: CASSQDPEQNHSYEQYF. The DNA of the CDR3 is TGCGCCAGCAGCCAAGATCCGGAACAGAATCATTCCTACGAGCAGTACTTC.

CDR3 nucleotides: TGTGCCAGCAGTGAATGGGAGGGGGTGATGGATGCAGATACGCAGTATTTT. Amino acids: CASSEWEGVMDADTQYF. The rearrangement uses TRBV25-1 and TRBJ2-3; the D gene is possibly TRBD2 (7 bases). CDR3 length equals 17 residues. The germline CDR1 and CDR2 sequences are MGHDK and SYGVNS. V was clipped by 1 base and J by 4 bases, with 18 bases between them.

This chain's CDR3 is CASSPDILYEQYF. As DNA, the CDR3 is TGTGCCAGCAGTCCGGACATCCTCTACGAGCAGTACTTC. The rearrangement links TRBV6-2 or TRBV6-3 to TRBJ2-7, with D possibly matching TRBD1 (5 bases). Trimming stripped 5 bases from V and 3 bases from J, with 11 bases between. The CDR3 loop spans 13 amino acids. Per the germline V gene, CDR1 is MNHEY and CDR2 is SVGEGT.

J is TRBJ1-5 and V is TRBV20-1; 7 bases align to TRBD1. CDR1 and CDR2 from the germline V gene are DFQATT and SNEGSKA (reference sequence). Trimming at V came to 5 bases and at J to 4 bases, leaving 17 bases not matched to a gene. This CDR3 has 17 residues. The CDR3 is CSALAGTAGVGNQPQHF. CDR3 DNA sequence: TGCAGTGCTCTAGCCGGGACAGCCGGGGTGGGAAATCAGCCCCAGCATTTT.